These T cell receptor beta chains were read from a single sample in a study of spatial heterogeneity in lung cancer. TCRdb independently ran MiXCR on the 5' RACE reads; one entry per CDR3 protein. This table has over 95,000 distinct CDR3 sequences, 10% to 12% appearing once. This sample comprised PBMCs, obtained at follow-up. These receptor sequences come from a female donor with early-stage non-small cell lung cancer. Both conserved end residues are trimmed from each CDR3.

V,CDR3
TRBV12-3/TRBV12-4,ASSLRIGGSGSHNEQF
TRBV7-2,ASSLDFSRVGY
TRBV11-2,ASSQTDSLSYEQY
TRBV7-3,ASSFRLTNTEAF
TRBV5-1,ASSPRASFYEQY
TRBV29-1,SFQGSGANVLT
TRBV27,ASNPRRVMGQPQH
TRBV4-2,ASSQDPAGAGNTIY
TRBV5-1,ASSLWVSTDTQY
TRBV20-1,SASRRQGAGETQY
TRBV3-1,ASSPQGPYNTEAF
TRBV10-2,ASRLAGDWVAEQY
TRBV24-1,ATSAVTENQPQH
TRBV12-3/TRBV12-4,ASSSGGLATEAF
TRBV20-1,SAKGGANVLT
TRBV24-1,ATSGDRGYEQY
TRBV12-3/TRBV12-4,ASTQHTAGELF
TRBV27,ASRISSGSESGELF
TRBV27,ASSPRTTGYGNYGYT
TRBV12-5,ASGLTGTGYNEQF
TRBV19,ASSNQLSRTSYEQY
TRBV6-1,ASSDTMGSRTEAF
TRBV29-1,SVGSGKETQY
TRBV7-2,ASSPWTGPNQPQH
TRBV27,ASSFGGGSSPLH
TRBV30,AWSAHNLNTEAF
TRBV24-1,ATSRPTPTLGTGELF
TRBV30,AWSVHDQTGRNQPQH
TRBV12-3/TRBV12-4,ASSFQGPGTEAF
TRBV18,ASSPPSPGGLNTEAF
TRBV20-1,SASTSRIVTEAF
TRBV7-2,ASSRPTWNTEAF
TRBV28,ASSLKGILAGAGEQY
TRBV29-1,SVWSSSSYEQY
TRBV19,ASSMTGTAKNIQY
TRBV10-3,AISESRSGRPTDTQY
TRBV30,AWNRGYQETQY
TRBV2,ASTLRGAGGKLF
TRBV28,ASSLAAGNQY
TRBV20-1,SARSGNTVREQY
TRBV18,ASSPLTGENPKNYGYT
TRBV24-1,ATSDEPGQTNSNQPQH
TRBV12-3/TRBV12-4,ASRQGHADKQF
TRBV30,AWSVSQGIRAYGYT
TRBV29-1,SVAPGTVEQF
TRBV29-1,SAIRAGATEAF
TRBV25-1,ASSEASGNNSPLH
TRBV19,ASSTPQAGDFNEKLF
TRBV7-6,ASGESSYNEQF
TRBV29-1,SVEKLAGGTDTQY
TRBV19,ASSMTADTQY
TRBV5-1,ASSLSAGINSPLH